Each of the 18 T cell receptor beta chains below was sequenced from the same sample in a study of T cells in women clearing cervical HPV infection. The protocol was immunoSEQ multiplex PCR, while the TCRdb copy is restricted to in-frame clones and leaves out a portion. The sample has 15,000 to 20,000 clones. Sequencing input: blood buffy coat. The receptors were gathered from a woman aged 18 to 75 with a cervical HPV16 infection that either progressed to CIN3+ or cleared (not recorded which).

Details on this clone: The read stops 3 residues short of the end of the CDR3; the missing end is completed from the germline J gene. The chain joins TRBV5-1 to TRBJ2-5; the D is unclear. The CDR3 is 13 residues long. The germline V gene has CDR1 SGHRS and CDR2 YFSETQ. Deletions cut 6 bases from V and 1 base from J, with 10 bases between. CDR3 amino acids: CASTLPPQETQYF. The CDR3 DNA, read in part, is TGCGCCAGCACGCTACCCCCCCAAGAGACC. The full variable domain, its missing parts supplied by reference TRBV5-1 and TRBJ2-5, is KAGVTQTPRYLIKTRGQQVTLSCSPISGHRSVSWYQQTPGQGLQFLFEYFSETQRNKGNFPGRFSGRQFSNSRSEMNVSTLELGDSALYLCASTLPPQETQYFGPGTRLLVL.

Comment on this clone: The read gets to within 3 residues of the CDR3 end, and the germline J gene fills in the rest. The V call is TRBV27, the J call TRBJ2-6, with D perhaps TRBD2 (5 bases). Between the trimmed V and J ends, which lost 0 bases and 4 bases, there was a span of 13 bases. This CDR3 comprises 17 residues. Germline loops: CDR1 MNHEY, CDR2 SMNVEV (reference sequence). CDR3 sequence reads: CASSLSNGLVGANVLTF. CDR3 bases read: TGTGCCAGCAGTTTATCGAATGGACTCGTCGGGGCCAACGTC. Full variable domain (outside the CDR3, taken from reference TRBV27 and TRBJ2-6): EAQVTQNPRYLITVTGKKLTVTCSQNMNHEYMSWYRQDPGLGLRQIYYSMNVEVTDKGDVPEGYKVSRKEKRNFPLILESPSPNQTSLYFCASSLSNGLVGANVLTFGAGSRLTVL.

A word on this clone: The CDR3 end lies 3 residues beyond the end of the read and is filled in from the germline J gene. This rearrangement joins TRBV5-1 to TRBJ2-5, with 11 positions matching TRBD2. Germline V lookup: CDR1 SGHRS, CDR2 YFSETQ. CDR3 length equals 15 residues. V was pared by 4 bases and J by 4 bases, with 6 bases of the junction left unmatched. The DNA read from the CDR3 is TGCGCCAGCAGCCGAGGGACTAGCGGATCAGAGACC. Translation gives CASSRGTSGSET. The full CDR3 reads CASSRGTSGSETQYF.

On this clone: From the germline J gene comes the end of the CDR3, since the read stops 3 residues before it. V and J are TRBV19 and TRBJ1-5, with 7 positions matching TRBD1. The germline gives CDR1 LNHDA, CDR2 SQIVND (reference sequence). The length of the CDR3 is 14 residues. V gave up 3 bases and J gave up 5 bases; unmatched junction bases: 4. This chain's CDR3 is CASSIGTEYQPQHF. CDR3 bases read: TGTGCCAGTAGTATTGGGACAGAGTATCAGCCC.

As for this clone: The read falls 3 residues short of the CDR3 end, and the missing part is taken from the germline J gene. J is TRBJ2-3 and V is TRBV20-1, with D uncertain. The CDR3 is 12 amino acids. Germline V gives CDR1 DFQATT, CDR2 SNEGSKA (reference sequence). Trimming left V 1 base short and J 6 bases short, with 8 bases between. CDR3 DNA, as far as it was read: TGCAGTGCTAGAGGTCGGGTCGATACG. Translating gives CSARGRVDT. The full CDR3 protein reads CSARGRVDTQYF.

For this clone: The CDR3 end lies 3 residues beyond the end of the read and is filled in from the germline J gene. The rearrangement links TRBV5-4 to TRBJ2-7; no firm D call. This CDR3 has 14 residues. V shed 0 bases and J shed 2 bases, with 9 bases lying between them. CDR1 SGHNT and CDR2 YYREEE come from the germline V gene (reference sequence). The CDR3: CASSLAAGTYEQYF. The sequenced part of the CDR3 DNA is TGTGCCAGCAGCTTGGCCGCAGGCACCTACGAG.

A word on this clone: The read gets to within 3 residues of the CDR3 end, and the germline J gene fills in the rest. The chain links TRBV5-1 to TRBJ1-2; the D is unclear. In germline, CDR1 is SGHRS, CDR2 YFSETQ. Trimming took 0 bases from V and 2 from J, leaving 5 bases between them. This CDR3 region has 13 residues. CDR3 residues: CASSLAVNYGYTF. Incomplete CDR3 DNA: TGCGCCAGCAGCTTGGCTGTGAACTATGGC.

As to this clone: The CDR3 end lies 3 residues beyond the end of the read and is filled in from the germline J gene. The chain combines TRBV5-5 with TRBJ2-7, with 8 bases fitting TRBD1. After removal of 1 base from V and 5 bases from J, the junction contained 5 bases not matched to a gene. Per germline, CDR1 SGHKS and CDR2 YYEKEE (reference sequence). The CDR3 is 14 residues long. The CDR3 bases that were read are TGTGCCAGCAGCTTGACCCAGGGGGCAAACGAG. Amino acids: CASSLTQGANE. In full, the CDR3 reads CASSLTQGANEQYF.

Concerning this clone itself: The read ends 3 residues early relative to the CDR3; the germline J gene fills the gap. The rearrangement uses TRBV3-1 (or the pseudogene TRBV3-2) and TRBJ2-7, with TRBD1 matching over 7 bases. Germline V gene data show CDR1 as LGHDT and CDR2 as YNNKEL (reference sequence). The CDR3 spans 14 residues. Trimming at V came to 1 base and at J to 6 bases, leaving 6 bases not matched to a gene. Incomplete CDR3 DNA: TGTGCCAGCAGCCAAGCGACAGGGTTGGGCGAG. Protein sequence: CASSQATGLGE. The full-length CDR3 reads as CASSQATGLGEQYF.

As to this clone: The read gets to within 3 residues of the CDR3 end, and the germline J gene fills in the rest. The rearrangement joins TRBV19 to TRBJ1-1; TRBD1 matches at 9 bases. From germline, CDR1 is LNHDA and CDR2 SQIVND (reference sequence). V dropped 4 bases and J dropped 5; count of bases not matched to a gene: 8. The CDR3 runs to 15 residues. The CDR3 DNA, read in part, is TGTGCCAGTAGTAATCACAGGGGGCGTGGGACTGAA. It encodes CASSNHRGRGTE. The whole CDR3 sequence is CASSNHRGRGTEAFF.

A word on this clone: The DNA ends 3 residues before the CDR3 does, and the rest of the CDR3 is filled in from the germline J gene. The V and J genes are TRBV20-1 and TRBJ1-5; D is perhaps TRBD1 (6 bases). The V and J ends lost 3 bases and 0 bases respectively, with 18 bases between them. Germline CDR1 DFQATT, CDR2 SNEGSKA (reference sequence). The length of the CDR3 is 17 residues. The CDR3 reads CSASSDQGRYSNQPQHF. The DNA read from the CDR3 is TGCAGTGCTAGTTCGGACCAGGGGAGATATAGCAATCAGCCC.

Comment on this clone: The read gets to within 3 residues of the CDR3 end, and the germline J gene fills in the rest. The genes are TRBV28 and TRBJ1-2; D might be TRBD1 (6 bases). The CDR3 spans 12 residues. Germline V gene lookup returns CDR1 MDHEN and CDR2 SYDVKM. V lost 10 bases to trimming and J lost 2 bases, with 11 bases between them. The CDR3 reads CATTDRNYGYTF. The part of the CDR3 DNA that was read is TGTGCCACTACGGACAGAAACTATGGC.

As regards this clone: The missing CDR3 end, 3 residues past where the read stops, is filled in from the germline J gene. V usage is TRBV5-4 and J usage is TRBJ2-2; D is possibly TRBD1 (5 bases). V gave up 2 bases and J gave up 2 bases, with 10 bases separating them. The CDR3 length is 15 residues. Germline CDR1 and CDR2: SGHNT and YYREEE (reference sequence). CDR3 sequence reads: CASSLGAPNTGELFF. The CDR3 bases that were read are TGTGCCAGCAGCTTAGGGGCGCCCAACACCGGGGAG.

The sequenced CDR3 bases are TGCAGTGCAAGGGACAACGCAGATACG. Amino acids: CSARDNADT. The complete CDR3 reads CSARDNADTQYF. V gene TRBV20-1 combines with J gene TRBJ2-3; D perhaps matches TRBD1 (6 bases). With the read ending 3 residues before the CDR3 end, the germline J gene is used to fill in that end. CDR3 size: 12 residues. V lost 6 bases to trimming and J lost 4 bases, with 11 bases between them. Germline CDR1 reads DFQATT; CDR2 reads SNEGSKA (reference sequence).

The CDR3 protein is CASSRLFGGEDEQFF. The sequenced CDR3 bases are TGTGCCAGCAGCCGATTGTTTGGAGGGGAGGATGAG. The chain combines TRBV7-9 with TRBJ2-1, with a possible D match to TRBD2 (6 bases). The read halts 3 residues ahead of the CDR3 end, with the missing end drawn from the germline J gene. The CDR3 spans 15 residues. The germline gives CDR1 SEHNR, CDR2 FQNEAQ (reference sequence). Deletions cut 5 bases from V and 8 bases from J, with 19 bases between.

Regarding this clone: The read falls 3 residues short of the CDR3 end, and the missing part is taken from the germline J gene. The V gene is TRBV20-1, the J gene TRBJ1-5, with 9 bases fitting TRBD1. With V trimmed by 5 bases and J by 5 bases, 4 bases remained unmatched. The germline V gene encodes CDR1 DFQATT and CDR2 SNEGSKA (reference sequence). This CDR3 spans 13 amino acids. CDR3 DNA (partial): TGCAGTGCTCAGGACAGGGGACATCAGCCC. Translating gives CSAQDRGHQP. The CDR3 reads in full as CSAQDRGHQPQHF.

The part of the CDR3 DNA that was read is TGTGCCATCAACCGACAGGCTTCTGGAAACACC. It codes for CAINRQASGNT. The CDR3 in full is CAINRQASGNTIYF. The chain links TRBV10-3 to TRBJ1-3, with D possibly TRBD1 on 6 matching bases. The read ends 3 residues before the CDR3 terminus; that terminus is restored from the germline J gene. Trimming left V 7 bases short and J 1 base short, with 11 bases between. The CDR3 consists of 14 residues. From germline, CDR1 is ENHRY and CDR2 SYGVKD.

About this clone itself: The read ends 3 residues early relative to the CDR3; the germline J gene fills the gap. The chain links TRBV20-1 to TRBJ2-5; D might be TRBD1 (6 bases). CDR1 DFQATT and CDR2 SNEGSKA come from the germline V gene (reference sequence). V was pared by 6 bases and J by 4 bases, with 27 bases between. This CDR3 contains 17 residues. The DNA read from the CDR3 is TGCAGTGCCGGGTATTATAGTGAGGGGGTATTGGGAGAGACC. Its protein product is CSAGYYSEGVLGET. The whole CDR3 protein reads CSAGYYSEGVLGETQYF.